This T cell receptor (beta chain) came from a study of Graves' ophthalmopathy and Graves' hyperthyroidism. Findings of the study overall: The model reached around 66% sensitivity and 72.22% specificity for predicting ophthalmopathy progression.

Germline assignment: CDR1 SGHRS and CDR2 YFSETQ. CDR3 length equals 14 residues. RNA transcripts were the template, and TCR beta CDR3 regions were amplified from them. Scientists carried out first-round RT-PCR using HTBI primers and then a second-round multiplex PCR. TCRdb reanalysed the multiplex PCR reads using MiXCR and keeps one entry per CDR3 protein. Of over a million distinct CDR3 sequences detected, 35% to 40% appear once; the ten largest clones hold roughly 10%. With regard to this clonotype: The antigen is undetermined. A much larger clone differs by one base, so this may be a read error.

The sequencing input was peripheral blood or thyroid tissue (not recorded which). The genes are TRBV5-1 and TRBJ1-1; D perhaps matches TRBD1 (6 bases). This TCR was recovered from an adult man with Graves' hyperthyroidism. CDR3 region: CASSTDSMNTEAFF. CDR3 sequence (DNA): TGTGCCAGCAGTACGGACAGTATGAACACTGAAGCTTTCTTT. Supplemented by reference TRBV5-1 and TRBJ1-1, the full variable domain reads KAGVTQTPRYLIKTRGQQVTLSCSPISGHRSVSWYQQTPGQGLQFLFEYFSETQRNKGNFPGRFSGRQFSNSRSEMNVSTLELGDSALYLCASSTDSMNTEAFFGQGTRLTVV.